This T cell receptor beta chain emerged from a study of identical twins. This clonotype was observed a handful of times. Antigen unknown. The germline CDR1 and CDR2 sequences are DFQATT and SNEGSKA (reference sequence). The CDR3 spans 11 residues. Trimming shortened V by 6 bases and J by 6 bases, and 11 bases separated the two germline ends. TCRdb redid the calling of the 5' RACE reads with MiXCR, one entry per CDR3 protein. The table includes 600,000 to 850,000 distinct CDR3 sequences, about 18% detected once. Study results and limitations: Within beta out-of-frame sequences, the excess sharing observed between twins was weaker.

This sample was also put to use in a study of T cells expressing NK-cell markers. As that report states: Leadership of the CD3+CD56-NKG2C+ fraction also belonged to these clonotypes in several donors.

This receptor was obtained from a young woman in good health. V usage is TRBV20-1 and J usage is TRBJ1-1; D might be TRBD1 (5 bases). Source material: PBMCs. The CDR3 sequence is CSALLGPEAFF. The DNA for the CDR3 is TGCAGTGCCCTCCTGGGACCTGAAGCTTTCTTT.